The clone carrying this T cell receptor beta chain turned up a few times. The antigen remains undetermined. This specimen comes from a study of graft-versus-host responses after intestinal transplantation. Notes on the study in general: There was an association between peak levels of circulating GvH clones and early post-transplant HvG declines. Some GvH clones appeared in ileal mucosa or blood before recipient bone marrow.

Generated by immunoSEQ multiplex PCR, the TCRdb table keeps only in-frame clones and is missing some. In the table there are approximately 60,000 clones, approximately 90% of which are singletons. The CDR3 covers 15 residues. V gave up 0 bases and J gave up 5 bases, with 11 bases separating them. CDR1 MNHEY and CDR2 SMNVEV come from the germline V gene (reference sequence). This specimen consisted of unstimulated CD8+ T cells sorted from spleen or lymph node cells, obtained before transplant. The J gene is TRBJ2-1, the V gene TRBV27; maybe TRBD1 (5 bases). This clonotype was sampled from a human donor who was the organ donor for an intestinal transplant. The CDR3 sequence is CASSLSPIGDNEQFF. Here the CDR3 DNA reads TGTGCCAGCAGTTTATCCCCGATAGGGGACAATGAGCAGTTCTTC.